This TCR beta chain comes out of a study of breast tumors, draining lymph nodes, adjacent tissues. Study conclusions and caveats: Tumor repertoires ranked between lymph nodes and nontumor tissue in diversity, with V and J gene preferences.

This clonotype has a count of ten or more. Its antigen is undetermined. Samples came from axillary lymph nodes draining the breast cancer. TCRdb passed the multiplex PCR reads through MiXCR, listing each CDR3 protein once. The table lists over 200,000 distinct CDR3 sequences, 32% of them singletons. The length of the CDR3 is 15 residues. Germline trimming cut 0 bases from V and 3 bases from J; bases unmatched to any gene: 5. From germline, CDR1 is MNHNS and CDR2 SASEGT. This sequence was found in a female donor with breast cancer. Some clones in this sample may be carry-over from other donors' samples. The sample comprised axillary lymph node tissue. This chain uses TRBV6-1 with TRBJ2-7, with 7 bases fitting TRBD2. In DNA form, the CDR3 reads TGTGCCAGCAGTGAAGCCGGGGGAGGGAACTACGAGCAGTACTTC. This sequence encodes CASSEAGGGNYEQYF.